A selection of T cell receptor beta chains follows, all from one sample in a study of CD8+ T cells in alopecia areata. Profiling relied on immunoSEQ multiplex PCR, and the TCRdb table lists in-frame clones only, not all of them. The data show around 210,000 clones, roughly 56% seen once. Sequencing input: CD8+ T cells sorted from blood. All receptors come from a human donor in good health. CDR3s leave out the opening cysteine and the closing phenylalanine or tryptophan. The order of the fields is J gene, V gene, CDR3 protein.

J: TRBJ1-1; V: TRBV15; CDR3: ATSRDSLLMNTEAF
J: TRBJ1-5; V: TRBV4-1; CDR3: ASSQERTALGVQPQH
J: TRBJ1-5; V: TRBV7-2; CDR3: ASSPRADAGNQPQH
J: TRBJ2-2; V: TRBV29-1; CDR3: SARQGANTGELF
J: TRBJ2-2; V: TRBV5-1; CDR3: ASSLDTGELF
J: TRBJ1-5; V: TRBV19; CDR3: ASSILGGLNNQPQH
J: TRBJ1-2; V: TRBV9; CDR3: ASSPSAGSTPYGYT
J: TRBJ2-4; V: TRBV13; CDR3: ASSLPRGDIQY
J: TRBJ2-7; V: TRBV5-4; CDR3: ASSPLAGEKYEQY
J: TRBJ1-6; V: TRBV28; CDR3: ASSLVGTNSPLH
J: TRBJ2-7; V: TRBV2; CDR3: ASSVPGQGTMSYEQY
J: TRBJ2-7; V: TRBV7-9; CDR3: ASSLPDRGDDEQY
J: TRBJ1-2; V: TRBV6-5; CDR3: ASSYGQVANYGYT
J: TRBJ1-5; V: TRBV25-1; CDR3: ASSETGNNQPQH
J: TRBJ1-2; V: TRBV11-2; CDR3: ASPGGGRGYT
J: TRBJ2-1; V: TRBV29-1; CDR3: SVVGSEQF
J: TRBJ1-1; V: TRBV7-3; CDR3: ASSLLSSEGTEAF
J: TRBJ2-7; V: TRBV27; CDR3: ASSTGTYYEQY
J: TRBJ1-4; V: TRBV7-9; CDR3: ASSPRGGTGNEKLF
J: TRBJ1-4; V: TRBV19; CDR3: ASSIVGEKLF
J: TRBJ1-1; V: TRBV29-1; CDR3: SVTGEWDTEAF
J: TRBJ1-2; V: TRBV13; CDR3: ASSLGRDEQYYGYT
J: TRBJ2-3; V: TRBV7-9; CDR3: ASSARSGGISNTQY
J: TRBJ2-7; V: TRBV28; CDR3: ASRDRSYGEQY
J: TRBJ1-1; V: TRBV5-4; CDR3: ASSLAGEAF
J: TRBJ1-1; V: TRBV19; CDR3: ASSTGPNTEAF
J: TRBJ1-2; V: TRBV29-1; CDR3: SVEEGANGYT
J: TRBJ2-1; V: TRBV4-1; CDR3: ASRREGSYNEQF
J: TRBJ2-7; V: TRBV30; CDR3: AWGTSYEQY
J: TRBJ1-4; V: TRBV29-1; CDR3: SVVANMGQKLF
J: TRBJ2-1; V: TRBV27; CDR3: ASRGGLGWDEQF
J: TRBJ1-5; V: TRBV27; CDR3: ASGPPGAGNQPQH
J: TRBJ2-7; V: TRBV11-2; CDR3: ASSTPDRGDYEQY
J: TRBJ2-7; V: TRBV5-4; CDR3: ASSADSYEQY
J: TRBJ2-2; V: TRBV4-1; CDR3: ASSQDPSGTNTGELF
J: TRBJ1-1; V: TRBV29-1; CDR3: SVIGQLMNTEAF
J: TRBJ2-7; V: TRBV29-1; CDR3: SAGATTYEQY
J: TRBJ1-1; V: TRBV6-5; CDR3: ASSYSAGGADAF
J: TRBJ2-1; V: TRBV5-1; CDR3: ASSFPDGGNEQF
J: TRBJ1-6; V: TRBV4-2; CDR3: ASSQDAGPSPLH
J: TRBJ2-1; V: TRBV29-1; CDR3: SDRGAGPEQF
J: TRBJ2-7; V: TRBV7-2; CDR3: ASSFLGGLLQ
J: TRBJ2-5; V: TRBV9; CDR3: ASSTRTGVRETQY
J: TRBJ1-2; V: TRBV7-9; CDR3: ASSSGQRDGYT
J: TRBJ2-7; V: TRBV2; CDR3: ASSWGGGRTYEQY